This T cell receptor beta chain came from a study of a mutant IDH1 vaccine in newly diagnosed glioma. At the level of the study: Before enrollment, patients got radiotherapy alone, temozolomide alone, or mostly the combination.

This clone occurred once. What it binds is unknown. Trimming cost V 1 base and J 9 bases, with 13 bases left between them. The CDR3 spans 15 residues. Germline CDR1 reads SGHVS; CDR2 reads FQNEAQ. Time point noted: week 47, end of study. The study gave 300 ug of mutant IDH1 20-mer peptide per vaccine dose, with topical imiquimod. The donors had new WHO grade 3 or 4 astrocytomas; these were IDH1-mutant and ATRX-lost. Study observations and caveats: Changes in top peripheral clonotypes did not appear linked to pseudoprogression.

The repertoire was sequenced with immunoSEQ multiplex PCR; TCRdb's copy has only in-frame clones and lacks some. The profile shows roughly 56,000 clones, about three quarters of them singletons. The source of this sequence is a woman aged 40-49 years with glioma. Some clones in this sample may be carry-over from other donors' samples. V and J are TRBV7-8 and TRBJ1-6, with D hard to call. The material was PBMCs, obtained from a glioma patient whose treatment included an IDH1 peptide vaccine. CDR3 in DNA: TGTGCCAGCAGCTTAGTTGCAGGAGCAGCTTCACCCCTCCACTTT. Its translation is CASSLVAGAASPLHF.